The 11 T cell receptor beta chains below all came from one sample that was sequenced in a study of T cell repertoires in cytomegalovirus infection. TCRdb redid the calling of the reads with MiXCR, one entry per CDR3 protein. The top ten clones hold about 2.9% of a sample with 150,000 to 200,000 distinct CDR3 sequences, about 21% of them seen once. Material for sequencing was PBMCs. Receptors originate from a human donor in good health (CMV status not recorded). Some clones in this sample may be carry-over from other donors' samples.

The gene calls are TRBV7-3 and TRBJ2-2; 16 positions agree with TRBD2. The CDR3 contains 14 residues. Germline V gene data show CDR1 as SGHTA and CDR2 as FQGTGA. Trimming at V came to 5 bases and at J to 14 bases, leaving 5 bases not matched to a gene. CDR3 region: CASSRGLAGGPLFF. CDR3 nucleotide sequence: TGTGCCAGCAGCAGGGGACTAGCGGGAGGGCCCCTGTTTTTT.

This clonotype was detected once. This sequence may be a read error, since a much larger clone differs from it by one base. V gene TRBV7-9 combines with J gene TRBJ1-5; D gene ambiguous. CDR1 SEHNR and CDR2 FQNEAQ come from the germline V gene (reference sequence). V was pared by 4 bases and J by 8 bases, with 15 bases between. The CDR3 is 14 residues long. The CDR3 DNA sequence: TGTGCCAGCAGCTCCCCAGACCTTTACGAGCCCCAGCATTTT. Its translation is CASSSPDLYEPQHF.

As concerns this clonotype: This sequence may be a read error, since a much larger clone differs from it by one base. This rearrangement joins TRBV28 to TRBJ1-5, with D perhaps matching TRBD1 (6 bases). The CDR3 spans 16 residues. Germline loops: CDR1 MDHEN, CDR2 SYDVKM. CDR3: CASRGQLLYSNQPLHF. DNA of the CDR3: TGTGCCAGCCGAGGACAGCTTCTTTATAGCAATCAGCCCCTGCATTTT.

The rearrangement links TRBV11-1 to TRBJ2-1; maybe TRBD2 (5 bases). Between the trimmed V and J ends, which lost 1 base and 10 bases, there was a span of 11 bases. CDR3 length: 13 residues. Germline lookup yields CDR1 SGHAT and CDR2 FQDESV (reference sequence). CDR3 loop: CASSLDGAGEQFF. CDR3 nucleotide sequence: TGTGCCAGCAGCTTAGACGGCGCGGGCGAGCAGTTCTTC.

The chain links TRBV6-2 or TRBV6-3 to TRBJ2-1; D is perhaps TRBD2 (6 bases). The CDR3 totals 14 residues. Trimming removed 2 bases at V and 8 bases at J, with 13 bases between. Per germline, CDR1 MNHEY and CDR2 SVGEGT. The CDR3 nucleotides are TGTGCCAGCAGTTACCCGCAGCGGGTCCATGAGCAGTTCTTC. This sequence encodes CASSYPQRVHEQFF.

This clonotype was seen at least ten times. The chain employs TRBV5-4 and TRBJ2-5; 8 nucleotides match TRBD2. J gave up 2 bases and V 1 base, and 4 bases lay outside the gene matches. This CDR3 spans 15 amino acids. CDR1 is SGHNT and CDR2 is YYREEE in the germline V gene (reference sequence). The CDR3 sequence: CASSLTSGVQETQYF. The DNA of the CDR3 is TGTGCCAGCAGCTTGACTAGCGGCGTTCAAGAGACCCAGTACTTC.

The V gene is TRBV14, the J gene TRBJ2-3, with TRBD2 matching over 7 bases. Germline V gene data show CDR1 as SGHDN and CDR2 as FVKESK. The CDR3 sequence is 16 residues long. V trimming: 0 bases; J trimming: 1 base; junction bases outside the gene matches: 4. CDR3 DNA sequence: TGTGCCAGCAGCCAAGATGTTAGCGGGCGCACAGATACGCAGTATTTT. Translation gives CASSQDVSGRTDTQYF. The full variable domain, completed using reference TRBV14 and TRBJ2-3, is EAGVTQFPSHSVIEKGQTVTLRCDPISGHDNLYWYRRVMGKEIKFLLHFVKESKQDESGMPNNRFLAERTGGTYSTLKVQPAELEDSGVYFCASSQDVSGRTDTQYFGPGTRLTVL.

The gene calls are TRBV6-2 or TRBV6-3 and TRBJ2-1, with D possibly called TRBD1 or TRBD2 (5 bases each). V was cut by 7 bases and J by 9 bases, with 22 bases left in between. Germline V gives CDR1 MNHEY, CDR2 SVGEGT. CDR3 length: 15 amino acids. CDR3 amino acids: CASIDRDLPWGEQFF. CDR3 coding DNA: TGTGCCAGCATCGACCGGGACCTCCCTTGGGGTGAGCAGTTCTTC.

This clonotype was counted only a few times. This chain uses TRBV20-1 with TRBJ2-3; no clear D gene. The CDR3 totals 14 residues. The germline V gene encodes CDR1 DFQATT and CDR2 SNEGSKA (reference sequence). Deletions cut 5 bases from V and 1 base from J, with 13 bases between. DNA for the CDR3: TGCAGTGCTCTCGGACCTGGCGGCACAGATACGCAGTATTTT. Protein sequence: CSALGPGGTDTQYF.

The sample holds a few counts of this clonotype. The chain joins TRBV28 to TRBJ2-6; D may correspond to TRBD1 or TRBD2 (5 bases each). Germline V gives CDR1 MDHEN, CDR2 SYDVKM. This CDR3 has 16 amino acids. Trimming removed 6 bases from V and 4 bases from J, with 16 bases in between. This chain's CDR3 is CASSSPGGPGANVLTF. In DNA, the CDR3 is TGTGCCAGCAGCTCCCCTGGGGGACCCGGGGCCAACGTCCTGACTTTC.

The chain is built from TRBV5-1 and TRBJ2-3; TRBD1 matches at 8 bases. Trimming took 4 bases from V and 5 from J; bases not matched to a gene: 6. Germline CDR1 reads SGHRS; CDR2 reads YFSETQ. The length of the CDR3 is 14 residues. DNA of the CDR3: TGCGCCAGCAGCCCCAGGGGGCGCGAAGATACGCAGTATTTT. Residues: CASSPRGREDTQYF.